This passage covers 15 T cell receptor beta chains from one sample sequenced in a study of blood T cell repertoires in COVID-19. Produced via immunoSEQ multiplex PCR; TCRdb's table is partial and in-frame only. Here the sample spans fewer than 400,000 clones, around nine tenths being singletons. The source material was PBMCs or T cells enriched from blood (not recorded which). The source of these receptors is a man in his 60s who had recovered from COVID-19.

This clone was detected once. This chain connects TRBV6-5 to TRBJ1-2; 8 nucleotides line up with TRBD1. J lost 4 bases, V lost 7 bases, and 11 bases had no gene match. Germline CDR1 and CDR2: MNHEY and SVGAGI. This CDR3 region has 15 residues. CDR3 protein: CASTNRGSLSYGYTF. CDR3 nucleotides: TGTGCCAGCACGAACAGGGGGTCCCTATCCTATGGCTACACCTTC.

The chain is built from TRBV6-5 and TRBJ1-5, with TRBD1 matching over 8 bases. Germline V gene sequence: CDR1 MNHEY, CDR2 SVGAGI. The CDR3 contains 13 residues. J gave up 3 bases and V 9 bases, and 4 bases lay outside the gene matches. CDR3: CASRDRYNQPQHF. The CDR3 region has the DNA TGTGCCAGTCGGGACAGGTACAATCAGCCCCAGCATTTT.

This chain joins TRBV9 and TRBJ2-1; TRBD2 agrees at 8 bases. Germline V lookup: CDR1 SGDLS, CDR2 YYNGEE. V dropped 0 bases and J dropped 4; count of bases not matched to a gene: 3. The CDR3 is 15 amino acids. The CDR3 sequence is CASSVDTSGYNEQFF. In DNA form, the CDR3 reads TGTGCCAGCAGCGTAGACACTAGCGGTTACAATGAGCAGTTCTTC.

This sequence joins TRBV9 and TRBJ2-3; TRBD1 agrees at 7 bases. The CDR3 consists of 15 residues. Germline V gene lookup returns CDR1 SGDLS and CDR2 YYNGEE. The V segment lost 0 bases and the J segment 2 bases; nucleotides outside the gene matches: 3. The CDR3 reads CASSVAQGITDTQYF. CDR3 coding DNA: TGTGCCAGCAGCGTAGCACAGGGGATCACAGATACGCAGTATTTT.

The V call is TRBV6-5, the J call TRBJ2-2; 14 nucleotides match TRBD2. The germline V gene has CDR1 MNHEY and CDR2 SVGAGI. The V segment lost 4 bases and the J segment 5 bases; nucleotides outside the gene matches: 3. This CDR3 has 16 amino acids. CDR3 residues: CASSSGLAGETGELFF. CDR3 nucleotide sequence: TGTGCCAGCAGTTCGGGACTAGCGGGAGAAACCGGGGAGCTGTTTTTT.

CDR3 sequence reads: CASSLVPGQNTGELFF. The CDR3 bases are TGCGCCAGCAGCTTGGTCCCAGGACAGAACACCGGGGAGCTGTTTTTT. V and J are TRBV5-1 and TRBJ2-2, with D perhaps matching TRBD1 (5 bases). The CDR3 loop spans 16 amino acids. Germline lookup yields CDR1 SGHRS and CDR2 YFSETQ. Trimming stripped 0 bases from V and 1 base from J, with 10 bases between.

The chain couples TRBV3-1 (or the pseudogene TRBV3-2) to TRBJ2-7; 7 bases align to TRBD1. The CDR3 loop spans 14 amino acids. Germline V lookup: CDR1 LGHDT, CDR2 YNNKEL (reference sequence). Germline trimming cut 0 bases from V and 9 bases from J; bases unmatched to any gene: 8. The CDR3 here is CASSQEDRDRGQYF. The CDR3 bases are TGTGCCAGCAGCCAAGAAGACAGGGACCGTGGGCAGTACTTC.

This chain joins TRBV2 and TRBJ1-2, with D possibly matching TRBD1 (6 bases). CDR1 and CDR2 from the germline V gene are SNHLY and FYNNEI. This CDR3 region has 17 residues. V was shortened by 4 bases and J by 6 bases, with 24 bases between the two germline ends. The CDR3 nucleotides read TGTGCCAGCAGTGGGGGGCCGGGGGGGTCATCTATTGATGGCTACACCTTC. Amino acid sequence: CASSGGPGGSSIDGYTF.

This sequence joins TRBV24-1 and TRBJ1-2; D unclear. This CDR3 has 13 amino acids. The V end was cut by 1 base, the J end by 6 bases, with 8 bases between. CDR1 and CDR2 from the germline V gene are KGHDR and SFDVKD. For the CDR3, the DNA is TGTGCCACCAGTGATTTCGGAGTGGATGGCTACACCTTC. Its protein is CATSDFGVDGYTF.

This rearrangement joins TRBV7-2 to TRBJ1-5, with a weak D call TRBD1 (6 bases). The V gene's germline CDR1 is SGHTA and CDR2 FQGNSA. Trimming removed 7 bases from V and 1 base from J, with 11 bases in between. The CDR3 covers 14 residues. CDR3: CASNQGLSNQPQHF. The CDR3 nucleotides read TGTGCCAGCAATCAGGGGTTGAGCAATCAGCCCCAGCATTTT.

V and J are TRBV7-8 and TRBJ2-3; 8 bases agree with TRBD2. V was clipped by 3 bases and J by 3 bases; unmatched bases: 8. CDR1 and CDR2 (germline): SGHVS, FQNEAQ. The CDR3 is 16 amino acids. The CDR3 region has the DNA TGTGCCAGCAGCTTTTTCGGGAGGGACCCGACAGATACGCAGTATTTT. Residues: CASSFFGRDPTDTQYF.

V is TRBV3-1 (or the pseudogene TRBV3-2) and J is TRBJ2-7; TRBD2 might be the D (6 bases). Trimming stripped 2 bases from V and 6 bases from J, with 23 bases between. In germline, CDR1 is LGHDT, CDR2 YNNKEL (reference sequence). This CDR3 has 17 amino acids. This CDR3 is CASSQRLSGVSGREQYF. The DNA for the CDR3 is TGTGCCAGCAGCCAACGGTTGTCGGGGGTTTCAGGGCGCGAGCAGTACTTC.

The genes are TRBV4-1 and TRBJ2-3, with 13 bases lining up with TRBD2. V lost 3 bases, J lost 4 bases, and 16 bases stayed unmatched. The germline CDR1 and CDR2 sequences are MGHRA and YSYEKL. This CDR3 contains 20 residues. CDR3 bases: TGCGCCAGCAGCCACCCTTCGACTAGCGGGAGGCCCGGGGGCCCAGATACGCAGTATTTT. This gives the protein CASSHPSTSGRPGGPDTQYF.

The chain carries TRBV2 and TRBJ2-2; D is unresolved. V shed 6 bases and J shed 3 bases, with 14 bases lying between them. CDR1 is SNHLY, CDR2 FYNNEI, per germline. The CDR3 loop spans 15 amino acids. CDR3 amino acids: CASSDKVEYTGELFF. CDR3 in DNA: TGTGCCAGCAGCGACAAAGTCGAATACACCGGGGAGCTGTTTTTT.

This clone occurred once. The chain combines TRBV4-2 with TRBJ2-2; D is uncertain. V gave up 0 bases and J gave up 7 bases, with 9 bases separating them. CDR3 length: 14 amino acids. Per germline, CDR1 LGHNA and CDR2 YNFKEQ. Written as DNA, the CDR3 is TGTGCCAGCAGCCAAGAAAGCTCGTTCGGGGAGCTGTTTTTT. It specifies CASSQESSFGELFF.